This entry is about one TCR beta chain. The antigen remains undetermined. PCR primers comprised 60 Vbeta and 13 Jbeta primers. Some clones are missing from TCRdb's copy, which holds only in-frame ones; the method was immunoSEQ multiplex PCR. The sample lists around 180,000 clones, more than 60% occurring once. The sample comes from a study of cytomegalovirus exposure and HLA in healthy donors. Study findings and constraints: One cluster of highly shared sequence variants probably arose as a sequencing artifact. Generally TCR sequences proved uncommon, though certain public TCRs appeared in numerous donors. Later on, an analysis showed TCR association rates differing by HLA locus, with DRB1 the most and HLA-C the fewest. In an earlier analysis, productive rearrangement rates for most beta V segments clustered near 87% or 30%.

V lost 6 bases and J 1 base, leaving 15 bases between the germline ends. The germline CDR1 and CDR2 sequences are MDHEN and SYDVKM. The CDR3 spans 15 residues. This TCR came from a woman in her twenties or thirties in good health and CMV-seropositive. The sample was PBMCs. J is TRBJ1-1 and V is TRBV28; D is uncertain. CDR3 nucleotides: TGTGCCAGCAGGGTGACGGGAGGAACGAACACTGAAGCTTTCTTT. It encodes CASRVTGGTNTEAFF.